These 10 T cell receptor beta chains were sequenced from one sample in a study of lymphopenia after photon versus proton radiotherapy. Assay: immunoSEQ multiplex PCR; the TCRdb copy retains only in-frame clones and omits some. This table has tens of thousands of clones, around 83% appearing once. Sequencing was performed on peripheral blood, taken from a patient treated with proton-based radiotherapy. The receptors shown here come from a man aged 60-69 years with pancreatic cancer.

The genes are TRBV10-3 and TRBJ1-2; 7 positions agree with TRBD1. The CDR3 extends over 15 amino acids. The germline V gene has CDR1 ENHRY and CDR2 SYGVKD. Trimming at V came to 3 bases and at J to 3 bases, leaving 7 bases not matched to a gene. CDR3 region: CAISDRQGVYYGYTF. The CDR3 DNA reads as TGTGCCATCAGTGACCGCCAGGGGGTGTACTATGGCTACACCTTC.

The chain has TRBV29-1 and TRBJ2-2; 8 bases agree with TRBD1. Germline lookup yields CDR1 SQVTM and CDR2 ANQGSEA. The CDR3 is 14 residues long. The junction had 7 bases not matched to a gene; V was cut back by 6 bases and J by 4 bases. The CDR3 DNA sequence: TGCAGCGTCCCGACAGGGGCCGGCACCGGGGAGCTGTTTTTT. Translated: CSVPTGAGTGELFF.

This clone was recorded a few times. V is TRBV2 and J is TRBJ1-5, with D perhaps matching TRBD1 (6 bases). V lost 7 bases to trimming and J lost 4 bases, with 17 bases between them. Germline assignment: CDR1 SNHLY and CDR2 FYNNEI. CDR3 length equals 15 residues. The CDR3 region is CASIQGRGGNQPQHF. The CDR3 DNA sequence: TGTGCCAGCATCCAGGGCAGGGGCGGGAATCAGCCCCAGCATTTT.

The rearrangement uses TRBV5-1 and TRBJ2-2; 7 bases are shared with TRBD1. Germline V lookup: CDR1 SGHRS, CDR2 YFSETQ. The CDR3 consists of 14 residues. Unmatched junction bases numbered 3, after V lost 4 bases and J lost 3 bases. The CDR3 protein is CASSRQGDTGELFF. The CDR3 DNA reads as TGCGCCAGCAGCCGACAGGGAGACACCGGGGAGCTGTTTTTT.

The chain recombines TRBV7-2 with TRBJ1-1; D is perhaps TRBD1 (6 bases). This CDR3 spans 14 amino acids. Germline V CDR1 and CDR2: SGHTA, FQGNSA. The V gene lost 5 bases and the J gene lost 1 base, with 11 bases spanning the gap. The CDR3 protein is CASSHGGANTEAFF. The CDR3 DNA follows: TGTGCCAGCAGCCATGGGGGCGCGAACACTGAAGCTTTCTTT.

The chain combines TRBV5-1 with TRBJ2-1; maybe TRBD2 (5 bases). Germline V gives CDR1 SGHRS, CDR2 YFSETQ. V was shortened by 0 bases and J by 6 bases, with 16 bases between the two germline ends. The CDR3 covers 16 residues. CDR3 coding DNA: TGCGCCAGCAGCTTGGTCACGGCGGGTCGACCCAATGAGCAGTTCTTC. It encodes CASSLVTAGRPNEQFF.

V is TRBV6-4 and J is TRBJ2-3; 11 nucleotides line up with TRBD2. CDR1 MRHNA and CDR2 SNTAGT come from the germline V gene. The CDR3 length is 16 residues. Trimming removed 5 bases from V and 2 bases from J; junction bases left unmatched: 6. The CDR3 DNA sequence: TGTGCCAGCAGTCGTATAGCGGGAGGGGTCACAGATACGCAGTATTTT. Its protein is CASSRIAGGVTDTQYF.

The V and J genes are TRBV5-1 and TRBJ2-3, with D perhaps matching TRBD2 (6 bases). Germline V CDR1 and CDR2: SGHRS, YFSETQ. This CDR3 region has 15 residues. The V end lost 0 bases, the J end lost 1 base, and 9 bases lay between the germline ends. The CDR3: CASSLAGGGTDTQYF. The CDR3 bases are TGCGCCAGCAGCTTGGCCGGGGGAGGCACAGATACGCAGTATTTT.

This clone was counted a single time. The J gene is TRBJ2-5, the V gene TRBV9; TRBD1 matches at 8 bases. TRBJ2-7 explains the end of the DNA better; the J call may be wrong. Per germline, CDR1 SGDLS and CDR2 YYNGEE. This CDR3 comprises 15 residues. CDR3 sequence (DNA): TGTGCCAGCAGCGTCCCGGGACAGGAGCCCTACGAGCAGTACTTC. It yields the protein CASSVPGQEPYEQYF.

The J gene is TRBJ2-7, the V gene TRBV5-6; 7 positions agree with TRBD1. Germline CDR1 reads SGHDT; CDR2 reads YYEEEE. This CDR3 region has 14 residues. V shed 0 bases, J shed 5 bases, and the junction held 5 bases outside the gene matches. The DNA of the CDR3 is TGTGCCAGCAGCTTGGTACAGGGGACGAACGAGCAGTACTTC. Translation: CASSLVQGTNEQYF.